Presented here are 22 T cell receptor beta chains from one specimen sequenced in a study of blood T cells in healthy people across ages (dated by TCRdb to about 2015). Preparation of the library involved 5' RACE. A second PCR of about 7 to 12 cycles was run with a J-beta primer mix and a sample-barcoded 5' primer. In TCRdb, the public reads were trimmed at Q25 with fastp and aligned with MiXCR, with productive beta chains retained. Rows merge per CDR3 protein into single entries with the most common DNA and genes. This sample comprises fewer than 2,000,000 distinct CDR3 sequences, about 39% of them detected only once. The top ten clonotypes cover roughly 23% of the sample. Sequences were obtained from blood. Receptors were obtained from a human donor in good health.

This clonotype was detected a few times. A much larger clone lies one base from this, so it may be a read error. The chain combines TRBV7-2 with TRBJ2-7; no clear D gene. The CDR3 is 15 amino acids. Germline assignment: CDR1 SGHTA and CDR2 FQGNSA. This CDR3 is CAGSLAFGGSYEQYF. The CDR3 DNA reads TGTGCCGGCAGCTTAGCATTCGGCGGCTCCTACGAGCAGTACTTC.

This clonotype occurred once. V is TRBV14 and J is TRBJ1-1; 8 positions match TRBD1. Trimming took 0 bases from V and 3 from J; bases not matched to a gene: 6. Germline values: CDR1 SGHDN, CDR2 FVKESK. CDR3 size: 16 residues. The CDR3 region is CASSQERDRFDTEAFF. The CDR3 nucleotides are TGTGCCAGCAGCCAAGAGCGGGACAGGTTTGACACTGAAGCTTTCTTT. The variable domain in full, completed from reference TRBV14 and TRBJ1-1, reads EAGVTQFPSHSVIEKGQTVTLRCDPISGHDNLYWYRRVMGKEIKFLLHFVKESKQDESGMPNNRFLAERTGGTYSTLKVQPAELEDSGVYFCASSQERDRFDTEAFFGQGTRLTVV.

This rearrangement joins TRBV5-5 to TRBJ1-1; no reliable D call. CDR3 size: 14 residues. The V end lost 6 bases, the J end lost 1 base, and 13 bases lay between the germline ends. Germline CDR1 SGHKS, CDR2 YYEKEE (reference sequence). CDR3 sequence: CASIDHLPNTEAFF. In DNA form, the CDR3 reads TGTGCCAGCATCGACCACCTACCGAACACTGAAGCTTTCTTT. Complete variable domain (other parts from reference TRBV5-5 and TRBJ1-1): DAGVTQSPTHLIKTRGQQVTLRCSPISGHKSVSWYQQVLGQGPQFIFQYYEKEERGRGNFPDRFSARQFPNYSSELNVNALLLGDSALYLCASIDHLPNTEAFFGQGTRLTVV.

As for this clonotype: Compared with germline, one end of the junction differs, possibly owing to a read error. The rearrangement links TRBV7-8 to TRBJ2-7, with 13 bases aligning to TRBD2. Germline CDR1 is SGHVS and CDR2 is FQNEAQ. CDR3 size: 15 residues. This chain's CDR3 is CTSGPGTSGVYEQYF. CDR3 coding DNA: TGTACCAGCGGCCCCGGGACTAGCGGGGTTTACGAGCAGTACTTC.

The chain uses TRBV29-1 and TRBJ2-3; D is uncertain. The V gene's germline CDR1 is SQVTM and CDR2 ANQGSEA. The CDR3 is 16 amino acids. The V end was cut by 5 bases, the J end by 2 bases, with 20 bases between. The CDR3 DNA is TGCAGCGTTAGGTCATCGGAGCAATTCACCACAGATACGCAGTATTTT. This codes for CSVRSSEQFTTDTQYF.

This clonotype was counted a few times. This chain uses TRBV7-3 with TRBJ2-5; 7 bases are a match to TRBD1. The closer fit of TRBJ2-1 to the DNA end suggests the J call may be wrong. CDR3 length equals 16 residues. Germline assignment: CDR1 SGHTA and CDR2 FQGTGA. The CDR3 DNA is TGTGCCAGCAGCTCACCTACAACGACAGGGCAAGAGACCCAGTTCTTC. It codes for CASSSPTTTGQETQFF.

The V gene is TRBV28, the J gene TRBJ2-4, with 10 bases lining up with TRBD1. The DNA end is more similar to TRBJ2-5, so the J call may be wrong. The CDR3 is made up of 15 amino acids. Germline assignment: CDR1 MDHEN and CDR2 SYDVKM. The CDR3 is CASSFPRQGAETQYF. The DNA for the CDR3 is TGTGCCAGCAGTTTCCCCCGACAGGGGGCAGAGACCCAGTACTTC.

The genes are TRBV7-9 and TRBJ2-4; 8 bases are shared with TRBD1. The J call may be incorrect, as the DNA end agrees better with TRBJ2-7. CDR1 and CDR2 (germline): SEHNR, FQNEAQ (reference sequence). The CDR3 length is 13 residues. The DNA for the CDR3 is TGTGCCGGCGCTGGACAGGGCGGGTACGAGCAGTACTTC. Encoded protein: CAGAGQGGYEQYF.

The J gene is TRBJ2-7, the V gene TRBV29-1; no clear D. With 3 bases removed from V and 5 bases from J, the gap between germline ends came to 11 bases. The germline V gene encodes CDR1 SQVTM and CDR2 ANQGSEA. The CDR3 totals 12 residues. DNA for the CDR3: TGCAGCGTTGATATGTCCATGGACGAGCAGTACTTC. It yields the protein CSVDMSMDEQYF.

A few counts support this clonotype. V usage is TRBV29-1 and J usage is TRBJ2-3; tentatively, D is TRBD1 or TRBD2 (6 bases each). V was shortened by 4 bases and J by 2 bases, with 19 bases between the two germline ends. Germline V lookup: CDR1 SQVTM, CDR2 ANQGSEA. This CDR3 contains 16 residues. CDR3 nucleotide sequence: TGCAGCGTTGGGGCGGGGATGGGGGGCTTCACAGATACGCAGTATTTT. As protein: CSVGAGMGGFTDTQYF.

This clonotype was counted only a few times. The chain joins TRBV5-1 to TRBJ1-2; D is undetermined. This CDR3 has 15 residues. Trimming cost V 1 base and J 5 bases, with 15 bases left between them. CDR1 and CDR2 (germline): SGHRS, YFSETQ. The CDR3 spells CASSLQELDPYGYTF. CDR3 nucleotides: TGCGCCAGCAGCTTGCAGGAGCTCGATCCGTATGGCTACACCTTC.

Remarks on this clonotype: At one end the junction does not follow the germline gene, possibly because of a read error. The chain recombines TRBV12-3 or TRBV12-4 with TRBJ2-7; TRBD1 agrees at 7 bases. The CDR3 spans 14 residues. CDR3 protein: CASSLQGVPYEQDF. The CDR3 DNA sequence: TGTGCCAGCAGTTTACAGGGGGTTCCCTACGAGCAGGACTTC.

This chain connects TRBV10-3 to TRBJ1-2, with TRBD1 as a possible D gene (5 bases). This CDR3 is 13 amino acids long. The V and J ends lost 3 bases and 3 bases respectively, with 8 bases between them. Germline CDR1 and CDR2: ENHRY and SYGVKD. The DNA of the CDR3 is TGTGCCATCAGTGATGGGGGTGACTATGGCTACACCTTC. This codes for CAISDGGDYGYTF.

Ten or more counts support this clonotype. The J gene is TRBJ2-5, the V gene TRBV20-1; D remains unclear. CDR1 and CDR2 (germline): DFQATT, SNEGSKA (reference sequence). Trimming shortened V by 3 bases and J by 7 bases, and 12 bases separated the two germline ends. The CDR3 contains 12 residues. The CDR3 protein is CSARPTTWTQYF. The CDR3 DNA is TGCAGTGCTAGGCCAACGACTTGGACCCAGTACTTC.

In regard to this clonotype: One end of the junction does not line up with germline, which may come from a read error. The rearrangement links TRBV5-1 to TRBJ1-4, with 10 bases identical to TRBD1. CDR3 length: 14 residues. The V gene's germline CDR1 is SGHRS and CDR2 YFSETQ. CDR3 DNA sequence: TGCGCCAGCAGCTCGGGACAGGGGAATGAAAGACTGTTTTTT. This gives the protein CASSSGQGNERLFF. The full variable domain, completed using reference TRBV5-1 and TRBJ1-4, is KAGVTQTPRYLIKTRGQQVTLSCSPISGHRSVSWYQQTPGQGLQFLFEYFSETQRNKGNFPGRFSGRQFSNSRSEMNVSTLELGDSALYLCASSSGQGNERLFFGSGTQLSVL.

The CDR3 DNA reads TGCAGTGCTCAAACGGGGCAGGGGGCCACAGATACGCAGTATTTT. This sequence encodes CSAQTGQGATDTQYF. V and J are TRBV20-1 and TRBJ2-3, with 8 positions matching TRBD1. The J segment lost 2 bases and the V segment lost 5 bases, leaving 9 bases of the junction unmatched. CDR1 is DFQATT, CDR2 SNEGSKA, per germline (reference sequence). This CDR3 comprises 15 residues.

This clonotype was counted once. The chain couples TRBV18 to TRBJ2-3, with a weak D call TRBD1 (5 bases). V was pared by 3 bases and J by 2 bases, with 12 bases between. CDR1 is KGHSH, CDR2 LQKENI, per germline. This CDR3 has 15 residues. The CDR3 coding sequence is TGTGCCAGCTCACCCTCGACAGCAATCACAGATACGCAGTATTTT. Its protein is CASSPSTAITDTQYF.

V usage is TRBV7-9 and J usage is TRBJ2-7; maybe TRBD2 (5 bases). Germline V gene data show CDR1 as SEHNR and CDR2 as FQNEAQ (reference sequence). The CDR3 extends over 17 amino acids. V was trimmed by 0 bases and J by 0 bases, leaving 15 bases between them. The CDR3 DNA follows: TGTGCCAGCAGCTTAGCGCTCGACGGGGAGAGCTCCTACGAGCAGTACTTC. It translates to CASSLALDGESSYEQYF.

The V and J genes are TRBV3-1 and TRBJ2-3, with 11 bases aligning to TRBD2. The CDR3 contains 16 residues. Germline CDR1 is LGHDT and CDR2 is YNNKEL (reference sequence). V dropped 4 bases and J dropped 6; count of bases not matched to a gene: 9. This CDR3 is CASSPEVAGGRDTQYF. Written as DNA, the CDR3 is TGTGCCAGCAGCCCCGAAGTAGCGGGGGGGCGTGATACGCAGTATTTT.

This clonotype appeared a few times. The V gene is TRBV27, the J gene TRBJ2-5; D perhaps matches TRBD2 (7 bases). The CDR3 contains 13 residues. Trimming removed 7 bases at V and 5 bases at J, with 14 bases between. Germline CDR1 MNHEY, CDR2 SMNVEV (reference sequence). This chain's CDR3 is CASTQGRGETQYF. CDR3 sequence (DNA): TGTGCCAGCACTCAGGGGAGGGGGGAGACCCAGTACTTC.

This sequence joins TRBV5-6 and TRBJ1-1; D not certain. Germline lookup yields CDR1 SGHDT and CDR2 YYEEEE. The V end was cut by 3 bases, the J end by 3 bases, with 15 bases between. This CDR3 region has 15 residues. The CDR3 bases are TGTGCCAGCAGCTCCGTTGATATTAAGTACACTGAAGCTTTCTTT. Protein sequence: CASSSVDIKYTEAFF.

This clonotype was counted only a few times. This rearrangement joins TRBV7-2 to TRBJ2-3; the match to TRBD1 covers 9 bases. The CDR3 has 15 residues. CDR1 is SGHTA and CDR2 is FQGNSA in the germline V gene. Losses at the gene ends were 6 bases for V and 6 bases for J; bases not matched to a gene: 10. CDR3 in amino acids: CASRSTGGAWDTQYF. Written as DNA, the CDR3 is TGTGCCAGCAGATCAACAGGGGGCGCTTGGGATACGCAGTATTTT.